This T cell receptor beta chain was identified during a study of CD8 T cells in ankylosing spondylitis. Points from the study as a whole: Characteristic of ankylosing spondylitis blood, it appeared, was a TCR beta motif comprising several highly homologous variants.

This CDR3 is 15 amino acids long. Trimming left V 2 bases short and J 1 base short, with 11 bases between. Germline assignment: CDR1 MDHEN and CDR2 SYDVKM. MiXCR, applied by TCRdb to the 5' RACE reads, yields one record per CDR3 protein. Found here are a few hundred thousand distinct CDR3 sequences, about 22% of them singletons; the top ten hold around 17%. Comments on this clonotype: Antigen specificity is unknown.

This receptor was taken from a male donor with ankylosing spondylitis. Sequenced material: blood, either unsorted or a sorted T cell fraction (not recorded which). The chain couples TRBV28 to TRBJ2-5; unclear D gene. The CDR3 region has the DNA TGTGCCAGCAGTTTACCCCCTTTGGCCCAAGAGACCCAGTACTTC. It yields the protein CASSLPPLAQETQYF. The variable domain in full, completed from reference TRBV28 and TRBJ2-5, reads DVKVTQSSRYLVKRTGEKVFLECVQDMDHENMFWYRQDPGLGLRLIYFSYDVKMKEKGDIPEGYSVSREKKERFSLILESASTNQTSMYLCASSLPPLAQETQYFGPGTRLLVL.